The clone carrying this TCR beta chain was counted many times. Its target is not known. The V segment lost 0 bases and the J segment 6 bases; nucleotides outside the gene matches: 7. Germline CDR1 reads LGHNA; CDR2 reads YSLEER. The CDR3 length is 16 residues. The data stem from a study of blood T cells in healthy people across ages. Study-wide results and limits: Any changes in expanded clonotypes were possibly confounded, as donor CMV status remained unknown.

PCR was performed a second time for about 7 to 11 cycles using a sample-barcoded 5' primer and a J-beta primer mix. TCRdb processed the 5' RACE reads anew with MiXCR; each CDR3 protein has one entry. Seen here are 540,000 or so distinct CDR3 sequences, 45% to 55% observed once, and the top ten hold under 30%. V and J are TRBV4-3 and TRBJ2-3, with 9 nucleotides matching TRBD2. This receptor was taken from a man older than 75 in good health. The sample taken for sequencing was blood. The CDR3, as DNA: TGCGCCAGCAGCCAAGATGGGACTAGCCGATTCGATACGCAGTATTTT. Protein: CASSQDGTSRFDTQYF.